The 28 T cell receptor beta chains below come from one sample, sequenced in a study of blood T cells in healthy people across ages. A J-beta primer mix and a sample-barcoded 5' primer were used in a second PCR of roughly 6 to 11 cycles. TCRdb analysed the 5' RACE reads with MiXCR anew, one entry per CDR3 protein. This table has about 830,000 distinct CDR3 sequences, roughly 50% appearing once. Sequencing used blood. Source of these receptors: a man aged 30 to 39 in good health.

The chain couples TRBV5-1 to TRBJ2-7; D may be TRBD2 (6 bases). The germline V gene encodes CDR1 SGHRS and CDR2 YFSETQ. The CDR3 runs to 16 residues. The V end was cut by 4 bases, the J end by 7 bases, with 24 bases between. In DNA form, the CDR3 reads TGCGCCAGCAGCCCAAGCTCACTTTTGAGGGGAGGTGAGCAGTACTTC. Encoded protein: CASSPSSLLRGGEQYF.

This chain joins TRBV20-1 and TRBJ2-7; 7 bases match TRBD2. Trimming removed 5 bases from V and 2 bases from J; junction bases left unmatched: 9. CDR1 DFQATT and CDR2 SNEGSKA come from the germline V gene (reference sequence). The CDR3 sequence is 14 residues long. This chain's CDR3 is CSAPLASGAYEQYF. The CDR3 coding sequence is TGCAGTGCTCCCTTGGCTAGCGGAGCCTACGAGCAGTACTTC.

The gene calls are TRBV7-2 and TRBJ2-1; 9 bases match TRBD1. Germline V CDR1 and CDR2: SGHTA, FQGNSA. V lost 8 bases, J lost 7 bases, and 0 bases stayed unmatched. CDR3 size: 11 residues. The CDR3 DNA sequence: TGTGCCAGCGGGACAGGGAATGAGCAGTTCTTC. It specifies CASGTGNEQFF.

Comments on this clonotype: The junction does not match germline at one end; this may be a read error. The J gene is TRBJ2-1, the V gene TRBV6-5; D call uncertain. Germline CDR1 is MNHEY and CDR2 is SVGAGI. This CDR3 comprises 13 residues. CDR3 nucleotide sequence: TGTGTCAGCAGTTACCGTGGCCGCAATGAGCAGTTCTTC. It translates to CVSSYRGRNEQFF.

V and J are TRBV20-1 and TRBJ2-7; D is uncertain. Germline CDR1 is DFQATT and CDR2 is SNEGSKA (reference sequence). Trimming pared 3 bases from V and 5 bases from J, leaving 14 bases between. The CDR3 spans 13 residues. The CDR3 nucleotides are TGCAGTGCTAGGGGGATGCTTCTCAACGAGCAGTACTTC. Its protein is CSARGMLLNEQYF.

This chain joins TRBV7-8 and TRBJ1-2; D remains ambiguous. The CDR3 loop spans 14 amino acids. Trimming pared 2 bases from V and 0 bases from J, leaving 7 bases between. Per the germline V gene, CDR1 is SGHVS and CDR2 is FQNEAQ. This chain's CDR3 is CASSLRFPNYGYTF. The CDR3 DNA follows: TGTGCCAGCAGCTTACGCTTCCCTAACTATGGCTACACCTTC.

The CDR3 reads CASSQEISSGANVLTF. As DNA, the CDR3 is TGCGCCAGCAGCCAAGAGATCTCCTCTGGGGCCAACGTCCTGACTTTC. The rearrangement uses TRBV4-3 and TRBJ2-6; D not resolved. There are 16 residues in the CDR3. Germline V gene sequence: CDR1 LGHNA, CDR2 YSLEER. With 0 bases removed from V and 0 bases from J, the gap between germline ends came to 6 bases.

This clonotype was found a few times. V usage is TRBV20-1 and J usage is TRBJ2-7; TRBD1 or TRBD2 may be the D gene (5 bases each). Looked up from germline, CDR1 is DFQATT and CDR2 is SNEGSKA (reference sequence). This CDR3 spans 18 amino acids. V was clipped by 0 bases and J by 5 bases, with 26 bases between them. The CDR3 region is CSAREMGMGTLLFHEQYF. CDR3 bases: TGCAGTGCTAGAGAAATGGGAATGGGGACCCTACTTTTCCACGAGCAGTACTTC.

This clonotype was seen only a few times. In nucleotides, the CDR3 is TGTGCCAGCAGCTTAAAGTACCAAGAGACCCAGTACTTC. It codes for CASSLKYQETQYF. The chain uses TRBV5-6 and TRBJ2-5; D not certain. V was cut by 2 bases and J by 0 bases, with 5 bases left in between. Germline V gives CDR1 SGHDT, CDR2 YYEEEE. The CDR3 runs 13 residues.

This chain's CDR3 is CASRGGLDTQYF. In DNA, the CDR3 is TGCGCCAGCAGAGGGGGTTTGGATACGCAGTATTTT. The chain uses TRBV5-1 and TRBJ2-3; D may be TRBD1 (6 bases). From germline, CDR1 is SGHRS and CDR2 YFSETQ. The CDR3 covers 12 residues. Trimming took 5 bases from V and 6 from J, leaving 10 bases between them.

The rearrangement links TRBV7-3 to TRBJ2-1; D is undetermined. The CDR3 spans 13 residues. V lost 5 bases and J 7 bases, leaving 12 bases between the germline ends. CDR1 is SGHTA, CDR2 FQGTGA, per germline. The CDR3 DNA is TGTGCCAGCAGCCTTTCACAGACAAATGAGCAGTTCTTC. It translates to CASSLSQTNEQFF.

This clonotype was observed a single time. The chain uses TRBV12-3 or TRBV12-4 and TRBJ1-5, with D possibly being TRBD1 (5 bases). V was cut by 2 bases and J by 2 bases, with 10 bases left in between. This CDR3 is built from 15 residues. CDR3: CASSLMGEGNQPQHF. As DNA, the CDR3 is TGTGCCAGCAGTTTAATGGGGGAAGGCAATCAGCCCCAGCATTTT.

The rearrangement links TRBV28 to TRBJ2-2, with D possibly being TRBD2 (6 bases). The germline V gene encodes CDR1 MDHEN and CDR2 SYDVKM. V dropped 6 bases and J dropped 4 bases, with 12 bases sitting between them. The CDR3 is 14 amino acids. The DNA for the CDR3 is TGTGCCAGCAGCCCCGGGGGACTCACCGGGGAGCTGTTTTTT. Protein: CASSPGGLTGELFF. The entire variable domain, with the rest obtained from reference TRBV28 and TRBJ2-2, is as follows: DVKVTQSSRYLVKRTGEKVFLECVQDMDHENMFWYRQDPGLGLRLIYFSYDVKMKEKGDIPEGYSVSREKKERFSLILESASTNQTSMYLCASSPGGLTGELFFGEGSRLTVL.

This chain links TRBV20-1 with TRBJ2-4; 11 nucleotides match TRBD2. The closer fit of TRBJ2-7 to the DNA end suggests the J call may be wrong. The CDR3 contains 14 residues. CDR1 and CDR2 (germline): DFQATT, SNEGSKA (reference sequence). CDR3 DNA: TGCAGTGCTGGAGGTAGCGGGGGGGCTAACGAGCAGTACTTC. It specifies CSAGGSGGANEQYF.

This clonotype was counted only a few times. The chain joins TRBV29-1 to TRBJ2-1; 7 positions agree with TRBD2. The CDR3 sequence is 14 residues long. V shed 7 bases, J shed 11 bases, and the junction held 17 bases outside the gene matches. The germline V gene encodes CDR1 SQVTM and CDR2 ANQGSEA. The CDR3 loop is CSGGASGALLQQFF. The DNA of the CDR3 is TGCAGCGGTGGGGCCAGCGGGGCCCTACTCCAGCAGTTCTTC.

This clonotype was seen more than once but under ten times. CDR3 protein: CASSQLTGTRPYEQYF. DNA of the CDR3: TGTGCCAGCAGCCAACTAACCGGGACACGACCCTACGAGCAGTACTTC. The rearrangement uses TRBV4-2 and TRBJ2-4, with D possibly being TRBD1 (6 bases). The end of the DNA fits TRBJ2-7 better, so the J call may be wrong. Germline assignment: CDR1 LGHNA and CDR2 YNFKEQ. This CDR3 is built from 16 residues.

V gene TRBV4-3 combines with J gene TRBJ2-2; D unresolved. The germline gives CDR1 LGHNA, CDR2 YSLEER. The V and J ends lost 4 bases and 7 bases respectively, with 7 bases between them. The CDR3 totals 12 residues. In nucleotides, the CDR3 is TGCGCCAGCAGCCCAGTCGGCGGGGAGCTGTTTTTT. Translating gives CASSPVGGELFF.

The gene calls are TRBV20-1 and TRBJ1-6, with D possibly matching TRBD1 (6 bases). This CDR3 has 14 amino acids. The germline V and J ends were trimmed by 0 bases and 3 bases, with 6 bases remaining between them. The germline CDR1 and CDR2 sequences are DFQATT and SNEGSKA (reference sequence). DNA of the CDR3: TGCAGTGCTAGAGAGACAGGCTATAATTCACCCCTCCACTTT. Translation gives CSARETGYNSPLHF.

The V gene is TRBV7-6, the J gene TRBJ2-3; D gene uncertain. CDR1 is SGHVS and CDR2 is FNYEAQ in the germline V gene. The CDR3 is made up of 14 amino acids. V was shortened by 5 bases and J by 6 bases, with 15 bases between the two germline ends. CDR3 region: CASSPAALRDTQYF. The CDR3 DNA reads TGTGCCAGCAGCCCGGCCGCCCTGAGGGATACGCAGTATTTT. The full variable domain, rest sourced from reference TRBV7-6 and TRBJ2-3, is GAGVSQSPRYKVTKRGQDVALRCDPISGHVSLYWYRQALGQGPEFLTYFNYEAQQDKSGLPNDRFSAERPEGSISTLTIQRTEQRDSAMYRCASSPAALRDTQYFGPGTRLTVL.

The V and J genes are TRBV7-2 and TRBJ2-1; D gene ambiguous. Germline V lookup: CDR1 SGHTA, CDR2 FQGNSA. V shed 1 base and J shed 10 bases, with 8 bases lying between them. There are 12 residues in the CDR3. The CDR3 sequence is CASSLGYREQFF. The CDR3 DNA is TGTGCCAGCAGCTTAGGCTATAGAGAGCAGTTCTTC.

This chain links TRBV20-1 with TRBJ2-7, with TRBD2 matching over 7 bases. The CDR3 consists of 15 residues. Germline CDR1 DFQATT, CDR2 SNEGSKA (reference sequence). Trimming at V came to 0 bases and at J to 0 bases, leaving 5 bases not matched to a gene. CDR3 bases: TGCAGTGCTAGAGATGTGGAGCGGGACTCCTACGAGCAGTACTTC. Translation gives CSARDVERDSYEQYF.

Turning to this clonotype: Just one base apart from a much larger clone, this may be a read error. This sequence joins TRBV7-2 and TRBJ2-1; a possible D gene is TRBD1 (5 bases). Germline V lookup: CDR1 SGHTA, CDR2 FQGNSA. This CDR3 spans 13 amino acids. Trimming shortened V by 8 bases and J by 6 bases, and 14 bases separated the two germline ends. CDR3 sequence reads: CASGSYRPNEQFF. The CDR3 nucleotides are TGTGCCAGCGGCTCCTACAGGCCCAATGAGCAGTTCTTC.

This clonotype was found a few times. The CDR3 protein is CASSYDEGGQGNNEQFF. In DNA form, the CDR3 reads TGTGCCAGCAGTTACGACGAAGGGGGACAGGGGAACAATGAGCAGTTCTTC. The V and J genes are TRBV6-5 and TRBJ2-1, with TRBD1 identical over 10 bases. This CDR3 is 17 amino acids long. Germline trimming cut 2 bases from V and 5 bases from J; bases unmatched to any gene: 9. Germline V gene data show CDR1 as MNHEY and CDR2 as SVGAGI.

This clonotype was detected only a few times. The chain has TRBV7-9 and TRBJ2-1; 13 nucleotides align to TRBD2. The CDR3 length is 16 residues. Germline lookup yields CDR1 SEHNR and CDR2 FQNEAQ (reference sequence). With 6 bases clipped from V and 4 bases from J, the junction kept 6 bases outside the gene matches. The CDR3 spells CASRGLAGTTYNEQFF. The CDR3 DNA reads as TGTGCCAGCAGGGGACTAGCGGGGACCACTTACAATGAGCAGTTCTTC.

The CDR3 sequence: CASSLESVSGYNEQFF. The CDR3 bases are TGTGCCAGCAGCTTAGAGAGCGTTAGCGGGTACAATGAGCAGTTCTTC. This sequence joins TRBV7-2 and TRBJ2-1, with TRBD2 matching over 7 bases. The CDR3 is 16 amino acids. CDR1 and CDR2 from the germline V gene are SGHTA and FQGNSA. Trimming at V came to 1 base and at J to 4 bases, leaving 7 bases not matched to a gene. Full variable domain (remainder filled in from reference TRBV7-2 and TRBJ2-1): GAGVSQSPSNKVTEKGKDVELRCDPISGHTALYWYRQSLGQGLEFLIYFQGNSAPDKSGLPSDRFSAERTGGSVSTLTIQRTQQEDSAVYLCASSLESVSGYNEQFFGPGTRLTVL.

The chain couples TRBV15 to TRBJ2-3; possibly TRBD1 for D (6 bases). The CDR3 is made up of 17 amino acids. In germline, CDR1 is LNHNV, CDR2 YYDKDF (reference sequence). Deletions cut 0 bases from V and 1 base from J, with 14 bases between. The CDR3, as DNA: TGTGCCACCAGCAGAGATTCCGCAGGGGTTGGCACAGATACGCAGTATTTT. It codes for CATSRDSAGVGTDTQYF.

The genes are TRBV25-1 and TRBJ2-7; 8 bases map to TRBD2. Trimming at V came to 6 bases and at J to 4 bases, leaving 5 bases not matched to a gene. The CDR3 consists of 13 residues. Germline assignment: CDR1 MGHDK and CDR2 SYGVNS. CDR3 nucleotides: TGTGCCAGCAGCTCGGCGGGGGGTTACGAGCAGTACTTC. Protein: CASSSAGGYEQYF.

Concerning this clonotype itself: This sequence may be a read error, since a much larger clone differs from it by one base. V is TRBV11-2 and J is TRBJ2-4; 7 bases map to TRBD2. CDR1 is SGHAT, CDR2 FQNNGV, per germline. The CDR3 spans 12 residues. The CDR3 region is CAGSLVVGGQYF. DNA for the CDR3: TGTGCCGGCAGCTTAGTGGTGGGGGGGCAGTACTTC.